One sample yielded the 12 T cell receptor beta chains listed below, sequenced in a study of shared clonotypes between healthy human individuals (dated by TCRdb to about 2020). Receptor amplification or capture employed the immunoSEQ multiplex PCR assay. As stored in TCRdb, this immuneACCESS dataset retains in-frame rearrangements with V and J assigned. A fraction of the clones does not appear; measured against another copy, unresolved V genes explain less than half of the discrepancy, and the remainder lacks a known reason. The sample yields about 470,000 clones; 70% to 80% were counted once. The biggest ten clones account for 13% of the sample. Input material: PBMCs. The receptors were sampled from a woman in her thirties or forties in good health. Some clones in this sample may be carry-over from other donors' samples.

The chain employs TRBV2 and TRBJ2-1, with D uncertain. V was clipped by 4 bases and J by 10 bases, with 11 bases between them. There are 12 residues in the CDR3. From germline, CDR1 is SNHLY and CDR2 FYNNEI. CDR3 amino acids: CASSVGGREQFF. Written as DNA, the CDR3 is TGTGCCAGCAGTGTAGGCGGACGGGAGCAGTTCTTC.

This rearrangement joins TRBV19 to TRBJ2-1; 10 bases map to TRBD2. CDR1 and CDR2 from the germline V gene are LNHDA and SQIVND (reference sequence). There are 16 residues in the CDR3. V was clipped by 3 bases and J by 7 bases; unmatched bases: 9. For the CDR3, the DNA is TGTGCCAGTAGTATGGGAGTCGCTAGCGGGAGAAATGAGCAGTTCTTC. Amino acids: CASSMGVASGRNEQFF.

The V gene is TRBV30, the J gene TRBJ1-4; tentatively, D is TRBD1 (6 bases). The germline V and J ends were trimmed by 2 bases and 8 bases, with 12 bases remaining between them. The germline V gene encodes CDR1 GTSNPN and CDR2 SVGIG (reference sequence). This CDR3 is 13 amino acids long. DNA of the CDR3: TGTGCCTGGAGTACAGGGTTGCACGAAAAACTGTTTTTT. This sequence encodes CAWSTGLHEKLFF.

Points on this clone: A far larger clone is one nucleotide away, so this likely arose from a read error. CDR3 sequence: CAGSLEASGRAWADTQYF. In DNA form, the CDR3 reads TGTGCCGGCAGCTTAGAGGCTAGCGGGAGGGCATGGGCAGATACGCAGTATTTT. V is TRBV7-8 and J is TRBJ2-3; 12 bases are shared with TRBD2. CDR3 size: 18 residues. Germline CDR1 SGHVS, CDR2 FQNEAQ.

This clone was seen many times. The CDR3 bases are TGTGCCATCAGTGAGTCAGCGGGAGGGCCAGATACGCAGTATTTT. As protein: CAISESAGGPDTQYF. The chain carries TRBV10-3 and TRBJ2-3, with TRBD2 matching 10 bases. Germline CDR1 ENHRY, CDR2 SYGVKD. V trimming: 0 bases; J trimming: 4 bases; junction bases outside the gene matches: 1. CDR3 length: 15 amino acids.

V is TRBV6-1 and J is TRBJ2-5; TRBD1 might be the D (5 bases). Per germline, CDR1 MNHNS and CDR2 SASEGT. The CDR3 is 12 amino acids. V lost 2 bases to trimming and J lost 5 bases, with 6 bases between them. CDR3 protein: CASSEHRETQYF. The CDR3, as DNA: TGTGCCAGCAGTGAACACAGGGAGACCCAGTACTTC.

This clone was counted a single time. The CDR3 loop reads CASSSVEQGILGGYTF. The CDR3 region has the DNA TGTGCCAGCAGCTCCGTTGAACAGGGAATATTAGGTGGCTACACCTTC. J is TRBJ1-2 and V is TRBV7-9; the D gene is possibly TRBD1 (6 bases). Between the trimmed V and J ends, which lost 4 bases and 7 bases, there was a span of 22 bases. This CDR3 comprises 16 residues. CDR1 SEHNR and CDR2 FQNEAQ come from the germline V gene (reference sequence).

The V gene is TRBV29-1, the J gene TRBJ2-5; the match to TRBD1 covers 7 bases. Germline trimming cut 8 bases from V and 5 bases from J; bases unmatched to any gene: 11. This CDR3 region has 13 residues. Germline loops: CDR1 SQVTM, CDR2 ANQGSEA. CDR3 in DNA: TGCAGCCCCAATGGTGGACAGGAGGAGACCCAGTACTTC. Translated: CSPNGGQEETQYF.

J is TRBJ2-1 and V is TRBV6-1; TRBD1 matches at 7 bases. The CDR3 has 15 residues. Germline values: CDR1 MNHNS, CDR2 SASEGT. Germline trimming cut 1 base from V and 3 bases from J; bases unmatched to any gene: 3. CDR3 DNA sequence: TGTGCCAGCAGTGAAGTGAGACAGGGCTACAATGAGCAGTTCTTC. It encodes CASSEVRQGYNEQFF.

This clone was counted a single time. The gene calls are TRBV5-6 and TRBJ1-5, with a weak D call TRBD1 (5 bases). V lost 3 bases and J 4 bases, leaving 14 bases between the germline ends. CDR1 SGHDT and CDR2 YYEEEE come from the germline V gene. This CDR3 has 15 residues. The CDR3 DNA is TGTGCCAGCAGCTCAAACCCGGGGCCAAATCAGCCCCAGCATTTT. Its protein product is CASSSNPGPNQPQHF.

This clone was detected a few times. At the DNA level, this CDR3 is encoded by other sequences in the same sample as well. This sequence joins TRBV27 and TRBJ1-5; 8 nucleotides align to TRBD1. Germline V gives CDR1 MNHEY, CDR2 SMNVEV (reference sequence). The CDR3 has 13 residues. V dropped 6 bases and J dropped 7; count of bases not matched to a gene: 5. CDR3 coding DNA: TGTGCCAGCAGAGGACAGGGAGGCCAGCCCCAGCATTTT. Translated: CASRGQGGQPQHF.

The chain combines TRBV7-8 with TRBJ2-6; tentative D call: TRBD2 (5 bases). Per germline, CDR1 SGHVS and CDR2 FQNEAQ. Trimming left V 5 bases short and J 0 bases short, with 8 bases between. There are 15 residues in the CDR3. As DNA, the CDR3 is TGTGCCAGCAGCCCGGGGATCTCTGGGGCCAACGTCCTGACTTTC. It specifies CASSPGISGANVLTF.